This is a list of T cell receptor beta chains from one sample in a study of blood T cell repertoires in COVID-19. TCRdb's table, derived via immunoSEQ multiplex PCR, lists solely in-frame clones and lacks some. The sample carries 130,000 or so clones, around 87% recorded once. Sequences were obtained from peripheral blood. Receptors originate from a woman in her forties or fifties with acute or convalescent COVID-19. Both conserved end residues are part of each CDR3. A D gene is named only where the DNA matches it firmly. Clone size is shown for a subset of rows, as once, few, many or a class of expanded clone.

v_call: TRBV4-3; j_call: TRBJ2-3; clone_size: once; d_call: TRBD1; cdr3_nt: TGCGCCAGCAGCTACACAGGGGGCAGGACAGATACGCAGTATTTT; cdr3_aa: CASSYTGGRTDTQYF
v_call: TRBV19; j_call: TRBJ2-3; clone_size: -; d_call: TRBD2; cdr3_nt: TGTGCCAGTAGTATTCGGGGGGGTACAGATACGCAGTATTTT; cdr3_aa: CASSIRGGTDTQYF
v_call: TRBV2; j_call: TRBJ1-4; clone_size: -; d_call: -; cdr3_nt: TGTGCCAGCAGGGGGGCCCCAACTAATGAAAAACTGTTTTTT; cdr3_aa: CASRGAPTNEKLFF
v_call: TRBV5-1; j_call: TRBJ1-6; clone_size: -; d_call: -; cdr3_nt: TGCGCCAGCAGCTTCGGGCCGGCGGGGTCACCCCTCCACTTT; cdr3_aa: CASSFGPAGSPLHF
v_call: TRBV3-1/TRBV3-2; j_call: TRBJ2-3; clone_size: once; d_call: TRBD2; cdr3_nt: TGTGCCAGCAGCCTCGGACTAGCGGGAGATACGCAGTATTTT; cdr3_aa: CASSLGLAGDTQYF
v_call: TRBV7-2; j_call: TRBJ1-1; clone_size: -; d_call: TRBD1; cdr3_nt: TGTGCCAGCAGCTTAGGGGACAGGGGGCCGGGCACTGAAGCTTTCTTT; cdr3_aa: CASSLGDRGPGTEAFF
v_call: TRBV2; j_call: TRBJ2-2; clone_size: -; d_call: TRBD2; cdr3_nt: TGTGCCAGCACCCCTAGCGGGAGGAGAACCGGGGAGCTGTTTTTT; cdr3_aa: CASTPSGRRTGELFF
v_call: TRBV2; j_call: TRBJ2-2; clone_size: -; d_call: -; cdr3_nt: TGTGCCAGCAAACAGAAAAGGGGTACCGGGGAGCTGTTTTTT; cdr3_aa: CASKQKRGTGELFF
v_call: TRBV10-3; j_call: TRBJ1-2; clone_size: -; d_call: -; cdr3_nt: TGTGCCACAATTACGACAGGAAATAACTATGGCTACACCTTC; cdr3_aa: CATITTGNNYGYTF
v_call: TRBV7-9; j_call: TRBJ2-7; clone_size: -; d_call: -; cdr3_nt: TGTGCCAGCAGCTTAAACGTGTTCGGGCAGTACTTC; cdr3_aa: CASSLNVFGQYF
v_call: TRBV27; j_call: TRBJ1-5; clone_size: -; d_call: -; cdr3_nt: TGTGCCAGCAGTTGGGGCCCCGGACCAGGTCAGCCCCAGCATTTT; cdr3_aa: CASSWGPGPGQPQHF
v_call: TRBV3-1/TRBV3-2; j_call: TRBJ2-3; clone_size: -; d_call: -; cdr3_nt: TGTGCCAGCAGCCAGAGGGATACGCAGTATTTT; cdr3_aa: CASSQRDTQYF
v_call: TRBV6-6; j_call: TRBJ2-2; clone_size: many; d_call: TRBD2; cdr3_nt: TGTGCCAGCAGTTACAGCGGGGGGAACACCGGGGAGCTGTTTTTT; cdr3_aa: CASSYSGGNTGELFF
v_call: TRBV7-8; j_call: TRBJ2-7; clone_size: -; d_call: TRBD2; cdr3_nt: TGTGCCAGCAGCAGAGATCCGGGACTAGCGGTCCACGAGCAGTACTTC; cdr3_aa: CASSRDPGLAVHEQYF
v_call: TRBV11-2; j_call: TRBJ1-6; clone_size: -; d_call: TRBD1; cdr3_nt: TGTGCCAGCAGCCCTACGACAGGGGGATATTCACCCCTCCACTTT; cdr3_aa: CASSPTTGGYSPLHF
v_call: TRBV15; j_call: TRBJ1-2; clone_size: -; d_call: -; cdr3_nt: TGTGCCACCAGCAGTGGGGGGGCCGTTTCTGGCTACACCTTC; cdr3_aa: CATSSGGAVSGYTF
v_call: TRBV19; j_call: TRBJ2-7; clone_size: -; d_call: -; cdr3_nt: TGTGCCAGTAACCCGGGACTCGCCATCTACGAGCAGTACTTC; cdr3_aa: CASNPGLAIYEQYF
v_call: TRBV18; j_call: TRBJ2-3; clone_size: -; d_call: -; cdr3_nt: TGTGCCAGCTCACGCTCCTATGAGGTGGGAGATACGCAGTATTTT; cdr3_aa: CASSRSYEVGDTQYF
v_call: TRBV30; j_call: TRBJ1-5; clone_size: -; d_call: -; cdr3_nt: TGTGCCTGGAGTGTGTCAGGGAATCAGCCCCAGCATTTT; cdr3_aa: CAWSVSGNQPQHF
v_call: TRBV6-2/TRBV6-3; j_call: TRBJ1-5; clone_size: -; d_call: TRBD1; cdr3_nt: TGTGCCAGCAGTGACAGGGTAAATCAGCCCCAGCATTTT; cdr3_aa: CASSDRVNQPQHF
v_call: TRBV19; j_call: TRBJ2-3; clone_size: -; d_call: TRBD2; cdr3_nt: TGTGCCAGTCAGCCAGCGGGAGGCCCGGATACGCAGTATTTT; cdr3_aa: CASQPAGGPDTQYF
v_call: TRBV7-2; j_call: TRBJ1-5; clone_size: -; d_call: -; cdr3_nt: TGTGCCAGCAGCTTAGTAGGGGCATCTAGCAATCAGCCCCAGCATTTT; cdr3_aa: CASSLVGASSNQPQHF
v_call: TRBV3-1/TRBV3-2; j_call: TRBJ2-1; clone_size: -; d_call: -; cdr3_nt: TGTGCCAGCAGCCAAGGGGGCATGAAATGGGAGCAGTTCTTC; cdr3_aa: CASSQGGMKWEQFF
v_call: TRBV7-5; j_call: TRBJ1-3; clone_size: few; d_call: -; cdr3_nt: TGTGTCAGAAGCTTAGCGGTTGCAGGGATTGGAAACACCATATATTTT; cdr3_aa: CVRSLAVAGIGNTIYF
v_call: TRBV6-2/TRBV6-3; j_call: TRBJ2-1; clone_size: -; d_call: TRBD2; cdr3_nt: TGTGCCAGCAGTTCACCTCTAGCGGGGGCCTACAATGAGCAGTTCTTC; cdr3_aa: CASSSPLAGAYNEQFF
v_call: TRBV30; j_call: TRBJ1-2; clone_size: -; d_call: -; cdr3_nt: TGTGCCTGGACCTGGGGCCCAAACTATGGCTACACCTTC; cdr3_aa: CAWTWGPNYGYTF
v_call: TRBV7-8; j_call: TRBJ2-1; clone_size: -; d_call: TRBD2; cdr3_nt: TGTGCCAGCAGCCGTACTTTTCTAGCGGGAGATGGCAATGAGCAGTTCTTC; cdr3_aa: CASSRTFLAGDGNEQFF
v_call: TRBV13; j_call: TRBJ1-2; clone_size: -; d_call: TRBD1; cdr3_nt: TGTGCCAGCAGCCGAGGACAGGCTAACTATGGCTACACCTTC; cdr3_aa: CASSRGQANYGYTF
v_call: TRBV6-1; j_call: TRBJ1-2; clone_size: -; d_call: -; cdr3_nt: TGTGCCAGCAGTGAAGGGAGGGGTATTGGTGGCTACACCTTC; cdr3_aa: CASSEGRGIGGYTF
v_call: TRBV3-1/TRBV3-2; j_call: TRBJ1-1; clone_size: few; d_call: -; cdr3_nt: TGTGCCAGCAGCCCAGGGACATTGAACACTGAAGCTTTCTTT; cdr3_aa: CASSPGTLNTEAFF
v_call: TRBV19; j_call: TRBJ2-5; clone_size: -; d_call: -; cdr3_nt: TGTGCCAGTGGTGGCGGGCGAGAGACCCAGTACTTC; cdr3_aa: CASGGGRETQYF
v_call: TRBV7-2; j_call: TRBJ1-2; clone_size: -; d_call: -; cdr3_nt: TGTGCCAGCAGCTTAGGGAGGGGCCTCTATGGCTACACCTTC; cdr3_aa: CASSLGRGLYGYTF
v_call: TRBV5-6; j_call: TRBJ1-2; clone_size: once; d_call: TRBD1; cdr3_nt: TGTGCCAGCAGCGTTATGGACAGGGGCGCCTATGGCTACACCTTC; cdr3_aa: CASSVMDRGAYGYTF
v_call: TRBV6-5; j_call: TRBJ2-2; clone_size: -; d_call: -; cdr3_nt: TGTGCCAGCAGTTACGGAGGGTCGATCACCGGGGAGCTGTTTTTT; cdr3_aa: CASSYGGSITGELFF
v_call: TRBV18; j_call: TRBJ1-1; clone_size: few; d_call: -; cdr3_nt: TGTGCCAGCTCACCTCAGCGGTTGAACACTGAAGCTTTCTTT; cdr3_aa: CASSPQRLNTEAFF
v_call: TRBV30; j_call: TRBJ1-2; clone_size: -; d_call: -; cdr3_nt: TGTGCCTGGATGCAGGGGCCAGTCGAAACCTTC; cdr3_aa: CAWMQGPVETF
v_call: TRBV19; j_call: TRBJ2-1; clone_size: -; d_call: TRBD1; cdr3_nt: TGTGCCAGTAGTCGGGCAGGGGGCTTTCAGAATGAGCAGTTCTTC; cdr3_aa: CASSRAGGFQNEQFF